The 9 T cell receptor beta chains below all came from one sample that was sequenced in a study of blood T cell repertoires in COVID-19 (dated by TCRdb to about 2020). The receptor library was made with the immunoSEQ multiplex PCR assay. TCRdb limited this immuneACCESS table to in-frame rearrangements with V and J called. A share of clones is missing; checked studies link under half to unresolved V genes, and the rest is unexplained. In all, the sample holds 85,000 to 120,000 clones, and roughly 86% of those were seen once. The top ten clones comprise under 3% of the sample. The sequenced sample consisted of peripheral blood. The receptors originated from a man aged 50-59 years with active or convalescent COVID-19.

The chain carries TRBV7-8 and TRBJ2-1; D gene unclear. The germline V and J ends were trimmed by 1 base and 2 bases, with 9 bases remaining between them. Looked up from germline, CDR1 is SGHVS and CDR2 is FQNEAQ. This CDR3 region has 15 residues. The CDR3 region has the DNA TGTGCCAGCAGCTTAGACTCCGTGACCTACAATGAGCAGTTCTTC. Protein sequence: CASSLDSVTYNEQFF.

V is TRBV7-9 and J is TRBJ1-3, with 7 nucleotides matching TRBD1. Per the germline V gene, CDR1 is SEHNR and CDR2 is FQNEAQ (reference sequence). Germline trimming cut 6 bases from V and 0 bases from J; bases unmatched to any gene: 5. The CDR3 contains 15 residues. CDR3 sequence reads: CASRPGTASGNTIYF. For the CDR3, the DNA is TGTGCCAGCAGACCTGGGACAGCCTCTGGAAACACCATATATTTT.

This chain joins TRBV28 and TRBJ1-4; 7 bases fit TRBD1. This CDR3 is built from 12 residues. V was pared by 5 bases and J by 10 bases, with 4 bases of the junction left unmatched. Germline assignment: CDR1 MDHEN and CDR2 SYDVKM. CDR3 amino acids: CASSLDRAKLFF. In DNA, the CDR3 is TGTGCCAGCAGTCTTGACAGGGCAAAACTGTTTTTT.

This sequence joins TRBV3-1 (or the pseudogene TRBV3-2) and TRBJ2-6, with 7 nucleotides matching TRBD2. The CDR3 contains 17 residues. The germline CDR1 and CDR2 sequences are LGHDT and YNNKEL (reference sequence). The J segment lost 3 bases and the V segment lost 4 bases, leaving 9 bases of the junction unmatched. Here the CDR3 reads CASSPRRGSRGANVLTF. The CDR3 DNA sequence: TGTGCCAGCAGCCCTAGGCGGGGGTCACGTGGGGCCAACGTCCTGACTTTC.

The CDR3 DNA sequence: TGTGCCAGCAGTAATCAGGACACCCCCAGTGGCTACACCTTC. Amino acids: CASSNQDTPSGYTF. V gene TRBV27 combines with J gene TRBJ1-2, with D possibly matching TRBD1 (5 bases). In germline, CDR1 is MNHEY, CDR2 SMNVEV (reference sequence). The CDR3 sequence is 14 residues long. Deletions cut 5 bases from V and 7 bases from J, with 17 bases between.

The DNA of the CDR3 is TGTGCCAGCAGCGTACTTTCGGGGGGAGAGACCCAGTACTTC. This sequence encodes CASSVLSGGETQYF. The rearrangement uses TRBV9 and TRBJ2-5, with 7 bases fitting TRBD2. The CDR3 is 14 amino acids. V was pared by 1 base and J by 4 bases, with 4 bases of the junction left unmatched. In germline, CDR1 is SGDLS, CDR2 YYNGEE.

The DNA for the CDR3 is TGTGCCAGTAGTGTGGGACAGTCCTACGAGCAGTACTTC. This sequence encodes CASSVGQSYEQYF. This rearrangement joins TRBV19 to TRBJ2-7, with TRBD1 identical over 7 bases. The CDR3 loop spans 13 amino acids. Per germline, CDR1 LNHDA and CDR2 SQIVND (reference sequence). The V and J ends lost 5 bases and 1 base, in that order; junction bases with no gene match: 2.

V and J are TRBV5-4 and TRBJ2-1; 10 nucleotides match TRBD1. The V gene end was trimmed by 7 bases and the J gene end by 4 bases; junction bases not matched to a gene: 8. Germline CDR1 is SGHNT and CDR2 is YYREEE (reference sequence). The CDR3 loop spans 15 amino acids. This CDR3 is CASLPGTGDYNEQFF. The CDR3 coding sequence is TGTGCCAGCCTTCCCGGGACAGGGGATTACAATGAGCAGTTCTTC.

The chain uses TRBV28 and TRBJ2-3, with 12 bases fitting TRBD2. CDR1 and CDR2 from the germline V gene are MDHEN and SYDVKM. V lost 9 bases and J lost 3; bases outside the gene matches: 10. The CDR3 is 16 residues long. The CDR3 DNA reads TGTGCCAGTAGCCGGGCTAGCGGGGGGGCTACAGATACGCAGTATTTT. As protein: CASSRASGGATDTQYF.